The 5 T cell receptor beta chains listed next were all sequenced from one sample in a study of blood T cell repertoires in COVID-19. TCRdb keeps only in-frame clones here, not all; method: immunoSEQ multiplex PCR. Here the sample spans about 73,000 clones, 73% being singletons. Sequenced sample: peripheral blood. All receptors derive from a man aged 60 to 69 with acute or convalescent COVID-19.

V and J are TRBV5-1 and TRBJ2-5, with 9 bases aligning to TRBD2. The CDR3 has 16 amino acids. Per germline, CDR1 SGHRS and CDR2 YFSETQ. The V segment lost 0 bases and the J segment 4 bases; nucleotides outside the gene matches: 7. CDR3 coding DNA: TGCGCCAGCAGCTTGGGGCTAGCGGGACCGTTAGAGACCCAGTACTTC. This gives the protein CASSLGLAGPLETQYF. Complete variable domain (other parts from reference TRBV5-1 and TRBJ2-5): KAGVTQTPRYLIKTRGQQVTLSCSPISGHRSVSWYQQTPGQGLQFLFEYFSETQRNKGNFPGRFSGRQFSNSRSEMNVSTLELGDSALYLCASSLGLAGPLETQYFGPGTRLLVL.

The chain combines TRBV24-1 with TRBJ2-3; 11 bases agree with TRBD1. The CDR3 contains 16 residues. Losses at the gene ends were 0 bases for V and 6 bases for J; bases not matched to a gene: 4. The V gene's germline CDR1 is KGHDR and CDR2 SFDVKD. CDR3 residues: CATSDLGTGGGDTQYF. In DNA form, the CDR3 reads TGTGCCACCAGTGATTTGGGGACAGGGGGAGGGGATACGCAGTATTTT.

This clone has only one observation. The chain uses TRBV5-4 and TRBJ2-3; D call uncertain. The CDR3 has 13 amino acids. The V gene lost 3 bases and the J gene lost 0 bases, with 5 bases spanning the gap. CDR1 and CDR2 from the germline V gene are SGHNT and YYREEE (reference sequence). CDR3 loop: CASSSQSTDTQYF. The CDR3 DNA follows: TGTGCCAGCAGCTCACAGAGCACAGATACGCAGTATTTT.

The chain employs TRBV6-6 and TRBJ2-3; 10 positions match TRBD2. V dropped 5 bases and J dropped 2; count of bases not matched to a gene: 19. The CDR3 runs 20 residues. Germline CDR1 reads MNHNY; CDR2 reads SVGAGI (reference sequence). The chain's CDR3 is CASSQPAGSGGTSDTDTQYF. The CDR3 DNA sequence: TGTGCCAGCAGTCAACCCGCCGGGTCCGGGGGGACTAGCGACACAGATACGCAGTATTTT.

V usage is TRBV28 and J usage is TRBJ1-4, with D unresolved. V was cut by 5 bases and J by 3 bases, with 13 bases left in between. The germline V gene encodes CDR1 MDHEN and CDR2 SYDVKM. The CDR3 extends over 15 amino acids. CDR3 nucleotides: TGTGCCAGCAGTCCCGCGGGCGCGGCTAATGAAAAACTGTTTTTT. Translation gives CASSPAGAANEKLFF.